This T cell receptor (beta chain) was identified during a study of beta chain features in type 1 diabetes. Expressed TCRB transcripts got sequenced, as all isolated RNA was reverse transcribed. Generated by immunoSEQ multiplex PCR, the TCRdb table keeps only in-frame clones and is missing some. The table shows almost 250,000 clones, with over 12% occurring only once. V lost 1 base to trimming and J lost 6 bases; unmatched junction nucleotides: 8. The CDR3 is 16 residues long. From germline, CDR1 is MRHNA and CDR2 SNTAGT. This clone was recorded a few times. Its cognate antigen is unknown. General study results and limits: Patients with type 1 diabetes showed fewer VDJ junction insertions and more deletions. For TCRB rearrangement, an influence of HLA type remained unresolved here. Moderate but significant shortening of TCRB CDR3s was recorded in all four CD4+ subsets from Type 1 diabetes patients. Sampled from patients, naive, central memory and Treg TCRB repertoires appeared more similar than those sampled from healthy donors.

Sample: naive CD4+ T cells from blood. The chain employs TRBV6-4 and TRBJ2-1; 8 positions agree with TRBD2. The receptor was isolated from a woman aged 40 to 50 in good health. The CDR3 is CASSDCERGSLNEQFF. In DNA form, the CDR3 reads TGTGCCAGCAGTGACTGCGAGCGGGGGAGTCTCAATGAGCAGTTCTTC.